The 11 T cell receptor beta chains in this list originate from one sample, sequenced in a study of OX40 agonist ivuxolimab in advanced cancers. Libraries were prepared by immunoSEQ multiplex PCR; TCRdb keeps only in-frame clonotypes and omits some of them. In the table there are roughly 51,000 clones, nearly 90% of which are singletons. Source: CD4+ or CD8+ T cells sorted from blood, taken in a trial of the OX40 agonist ivuxolimab. Every receptor here comes from an adult with an advanced solid tumor such as melanoma, head and neck, liver or kidney cancer.

The chain is built from TRBV2 and TRBJ2-1; D ambiguous. The germline V gene encodes CDR1 SNHLY and CDR2 FYNNEI. The CDR3 extends over 15 amino acids. Trimming took off 6 bases at V and 3 bases at J, with 15 bases between the two ends. The DNA for the CDR3 is TGTGCCAGCAGAGTCCGGTGGTCCTTCTACAATGAGCAGTTCTTC. Translated, it gives CASRVRWSFYNEQFF.

The chain couples TRBV30 to TRBJ2-1; 8 nucleotides match TRBD2. J lost 8 bases, V lost 3 bases, and 9 bases had no gene match. This CDR3 has 14 amino acids. Germline CDR1 GTSNPN, CDR2 SVGIG (reference sequence). The CDR3 protein is CAWRAGLGVDEQFF. The CDR3, as DNA: TGTGCCTGGAGAGCGGGACTAGGGGTCGATGAGCAGTTCTTC.

The chain recombines TRBV9 with TRBJ2-1, with TRBD2 identical over 7 bases. The CDR3 has 15 amino acids. The V gene's germline CDR1 is SGDLS and CDR2 YYNGEE. Trimming took 4 bases from V and 0 from J; bases not matched to a gene: 4. DNA of the CDR3: TGTGCCAGCAGCCGGCGGGAGCTCTCCTACAATGAGCAGTTCTTC. Protein: CASSRRELSYNEQFF.

The gene calls are TRBV7-9 and TRBJ1-3; tentative D call: TRBD1 (5 bases). In germline, CDR1 is SEHNR, CDR2 FQNEAQ (reference sequence). Trimming cost V 1 base and J 1 base, with 8 bases left between them. CDR3 size: 15 residues. CDR3 sequence: CASSLDGGSGNTIYF. The CDR3 bases are TGTGCCAGCAGCTTAGACGGGGGGTCTGGAAACACCATATATTTT. The full variable domain, with the rest looked up from reference TRBV7-9 and TRBJ1-3, is DTGVSQNPRHKITKRGQNVTFRCDPISEHNRLYWYRQTLGQGPEFLTYFQNEAQLEKSRLLSDRFSAERPKGSFSTLEIQRTEQGDSAMYLCASSLDGGSGNTIYFGEGSWLTVV.

The CDR3 nucleotides read TGCAGCGCTGGACTAGCGGGTATGAATGAGCAGTTCTTC. Protein sequence: CSAGLAGMNEQFF. The chain combines TRBV29-1 with TRBJ2-1; 11 nucleotides match TRBD2. Germline-derived CDR1 and CDR2 are SQVTM and ANQGSEA. Trimming removed 7 bases from V and 7 bases from J; junction bases left unmatched: 6. This CDR3 region has 13 residues.

The chain recombines TRBV6-6 with TRBJ2-7; D uncertain. There are 13 residues in the CDR3. Germline assignment: CDR1 MNHNY and CDR2 SVGAGI (reference sequence). Trimming removed 6 bases at V and 7 bases at J, with 16 bases between. CDR3 bases: TGTGCCAGCAGCCCGTGGGGTTCGAGTGAGCAGTACTTC. Translated, it gives CASSPWGSSEQYF.

The rearrangement joins TRBV30 to TRBJ1-6; D may be TRBD1 (5 bases). With 0 bases removed from V and 3 bases from J, the gap between germline ends came to 9 bases. From germline, CDR1 is GTSNPN and CDR2 SVGIG (reference sequence). CDR3 length: 15 residues. CDR3 DNA: TGTGCCTGGAGTGTGGGGGGGATCTATAATTCACCCCTCCACTTT. This codes for CAWSVGGIYNSPLHF.

This clone was seen more than once but under ten times. The chain links TRBV19 to TRBJ1-5; D possibly corresponds to TRBD1 (6 bases). This CDR3 contains 14 residues. Germline lookup yields CDR1 LNHDA and CDR2 SQIVND (reference sequence). V lost 1 base and J lost 5, with 9 bases in between. CDR3 in DNA: TGTGCCAGTAGTATAGTCAGGGGACATCAGCCCCAGCATTTT. Translated: CASSIVRGHQPQHF. The full variable domain, rest sourced from reference TRBV19 and TRBJ1-5, is DGGITQSPKYLFRKEGQNVTLSCEQNLNHDAMYWYRQDPGQGLRLIYYSQIVNDFQKGDIAEGYSVSREKKESFPLTVTSAQKNPTAFYLCASSIVRGHQPQHFGDGTRLSIL.

In its sample, this clone was seen once. The chain recombines TRBV18 with TRBJ2-7; D remains ambiguous. V lost 6 bases and J 2 bases, leaving 11 bases between the germline ends. Germline CDR1 reads KGHSH; CDR2 reads LQKENI. This CDR3 has 13 residues. CDR3 bases: TGTGCCAGCTCGCGCCAGGCAGCCTACGAGCAGTACTTC. Protein product: CASSRQAAYEQYF. Combining the CDR3 with reference TRBV18 and TRBJ2-7 gives the whole variable domain NAGVMQNPRHLVRRRGQEARLRCSPMKGHSHVYWYRQLPEEGLKFMVYLQKENIIDESGMPKERFSAEFPKEGPSILRIQQVVRGDSAAYFCASSRQAAYEQYFGPGTRLTVT.

The rearrangement joins TRBV14 to TRBJ2-7; 10 bases align to TRBD2. Per the germline V gene, CDR1 is SGHDN and CDR2 is FVKESK. J lost 0 bases, V lost 0 bases, and 8 bases had no gene match. The CDR3 consists of 18 residues. The CDR3 DNA sequence: TGTGCCAGCAGCCAAGAAGGGCCCCTAGCGGGAGCCTCCTACGAGCAGTACTTC. It specifies CASSQEGPLAGASYEQYF.

This clone was seen only once. The chain couples TRBV7-3 to TRBJ2-5; the D is unclear. Germline CDR1 is SGHTA and CDR2 is FQGTGA. V dropped 4 bases and J dropped 4 bases, with 16 bases sitting between them. The CDR3 extends over 15 amino acids. CDR3 loop: CASSSDPGSLETQYF. DNA of the CDR3: TGTGCCAGCAGCTCTGATCCGGGCTCCCTAGAGACCCAGTACTTC. Filled out from reference TRBV7-3 and TRBJ2-5, the complete variable domain reads GAGVSQTPSNKVTEKGKYVELRCDPISGHTALYWYRQSLGQGPEFLIYFQGTGAADDSGLPNDRFFAVRPEGSVSTLKIQRTERGDSAVYLCASSSDPGSLETQYFGPGTRLLVL.